This T cell receptor beta chain stems from a study of read filtering for tumor transcriptome and immune sequencing. At the level of the study: TCR-mapped reads were about 3.5 to 11 million with IR-seq versus about 80 to 1273 with RNA-seq.

At the time of active disease, bone marrow was collected from every patient. V was trimmed by 2 bases and J by 5 bases, leaving 9 bases between them. Germline V gene sequence: CDR1 SQVTM, CDR2 ANQGSEA. The CDR3 length is 12 residues. Overall study results and limits: IR-seq and RNA-seq agreed better without single-read clonotypes. In IR-seq, single-read clonotypes were about 80% of clonotypes but around 3.4% of reads.

The library was built from about 0.4 ug RNA with molecular barcoded adaptors for alpha/delta and beta/gamma chains. TCRdb used MiXCR to reprocess the reads, holding one entry per CDR3 protein. The repertoire includes about 130,000 distinct CDR3 sequences, over 10% of them detected once, and 11% sits in the top ten. This clonotype was counted ten times or more. Antigen: not known. This receptor was taken from a donor aged 40 or older with multiple myeloma. This chain uses TRBV29-1 with TRBJ2-5, with a tentative D call TRBD1 (6 bases). Sequenced: a population of CD138-negative cells sorted from bone marrow. CDR3 sequence: CSVESQGETQYF. The CDR3 bases are TGCAGCGTTGAAAGTCAGGGGGAGACCCAGTACTTC.